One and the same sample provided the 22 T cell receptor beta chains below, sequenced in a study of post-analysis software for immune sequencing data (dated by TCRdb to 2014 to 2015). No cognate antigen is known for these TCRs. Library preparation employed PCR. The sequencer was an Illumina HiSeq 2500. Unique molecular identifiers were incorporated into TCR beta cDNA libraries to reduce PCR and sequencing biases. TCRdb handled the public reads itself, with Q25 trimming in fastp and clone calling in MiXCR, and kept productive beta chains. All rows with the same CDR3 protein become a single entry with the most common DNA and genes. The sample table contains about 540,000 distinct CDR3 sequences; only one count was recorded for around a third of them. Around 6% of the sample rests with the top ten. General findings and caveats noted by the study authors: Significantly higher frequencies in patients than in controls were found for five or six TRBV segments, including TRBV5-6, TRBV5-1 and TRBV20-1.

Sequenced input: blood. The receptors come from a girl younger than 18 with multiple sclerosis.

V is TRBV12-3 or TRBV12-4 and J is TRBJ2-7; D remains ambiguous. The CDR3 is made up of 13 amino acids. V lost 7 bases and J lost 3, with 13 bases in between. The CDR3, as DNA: TGTGCCAGCACCTATGACACGAACTACGAGCAGTACTTC. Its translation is CASTYDTNYEQYF.

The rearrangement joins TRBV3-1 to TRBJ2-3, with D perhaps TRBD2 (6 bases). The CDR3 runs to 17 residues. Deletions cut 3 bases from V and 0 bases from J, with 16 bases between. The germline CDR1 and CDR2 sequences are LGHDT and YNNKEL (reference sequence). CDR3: CASSHFLGGLSTDTQYF. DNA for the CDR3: TGTGCCAGCAGCCACTTTCTCGGAGGGTTGAGCACAGATACGCAGTATTTT.

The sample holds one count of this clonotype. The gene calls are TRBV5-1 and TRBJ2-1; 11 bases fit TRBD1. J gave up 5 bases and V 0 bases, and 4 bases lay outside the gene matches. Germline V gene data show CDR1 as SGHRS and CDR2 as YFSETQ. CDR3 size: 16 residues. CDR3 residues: CASSLAPGQGDNEQFF. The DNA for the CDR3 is TGCGCCAGCAGCTTGGCCCCGGGACAGGGGGACAATGAGCAGTTCTTC.

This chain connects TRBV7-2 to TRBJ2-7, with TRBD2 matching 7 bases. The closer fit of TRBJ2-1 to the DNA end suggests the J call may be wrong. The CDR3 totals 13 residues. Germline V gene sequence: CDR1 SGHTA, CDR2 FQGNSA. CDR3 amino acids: CASSLERGREQFF. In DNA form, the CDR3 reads TGTGCCAGCAGCTTAGAGCGGGGCCGTGAGCAGTTCTTC.

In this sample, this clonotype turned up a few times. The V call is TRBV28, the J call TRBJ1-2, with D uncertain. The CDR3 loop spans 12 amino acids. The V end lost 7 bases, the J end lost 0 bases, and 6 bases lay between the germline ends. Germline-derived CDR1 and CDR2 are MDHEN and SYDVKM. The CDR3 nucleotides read TGTGCCAGCACGCCTTCTAACTATGGCTACACCTTC. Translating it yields CASTPSNYGYTF.

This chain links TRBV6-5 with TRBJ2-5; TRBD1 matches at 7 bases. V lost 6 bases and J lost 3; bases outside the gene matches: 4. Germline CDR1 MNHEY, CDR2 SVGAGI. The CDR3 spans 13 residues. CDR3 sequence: CASRKDREETQYF. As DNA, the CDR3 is TGTGCCAGCAGGAAAGACAGGGAAGAGACCCAGTACTTC.

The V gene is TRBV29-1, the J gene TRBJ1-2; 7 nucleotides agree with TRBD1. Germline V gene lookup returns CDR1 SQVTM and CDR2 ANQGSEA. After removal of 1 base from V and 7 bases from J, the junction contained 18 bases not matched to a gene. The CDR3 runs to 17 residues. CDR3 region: CSVEVVEGAWVSGGYTF. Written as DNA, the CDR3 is TGCAGCGTTGAAGTCGTTGAGGGGGCGTGGGTTTCAGGTGGCTACACCTTC.

This chain's CDR3 is CATTTGHTGELFF. CDR3 bases: TGTGCCACCACTACAGGGCATACCGGGGAGCTGTTTTTT. V usage is TRBV24-1 and J usage is TRBJ2-2, with D possibly TRBD1 on 6 matching bases. Per the germline V gene, CDR1 is KGHDR and CDR2 is SFDVKD. The V end was cut by 8 bases, the J end by 5 bases, with 11 bases between. The CDR3 totals 13 residues.

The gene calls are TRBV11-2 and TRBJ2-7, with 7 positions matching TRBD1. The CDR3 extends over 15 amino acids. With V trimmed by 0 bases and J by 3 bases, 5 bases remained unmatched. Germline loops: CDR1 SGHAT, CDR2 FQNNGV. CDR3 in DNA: TGTGCCAGCAGCTTAGAGGGGGCAGGGGGCTACGAGCAGTACTTC. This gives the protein CASSLEGAGGYEQYF.

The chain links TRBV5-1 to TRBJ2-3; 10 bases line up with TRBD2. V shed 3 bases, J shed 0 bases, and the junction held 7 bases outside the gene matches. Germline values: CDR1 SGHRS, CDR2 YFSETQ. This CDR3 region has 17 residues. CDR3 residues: CASSSASGGYSTDTQYF. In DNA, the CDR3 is TGCGCCAGCAGCTCCGCTAGCGGGGGATATAGCACAGATACGCAGTATTTT.

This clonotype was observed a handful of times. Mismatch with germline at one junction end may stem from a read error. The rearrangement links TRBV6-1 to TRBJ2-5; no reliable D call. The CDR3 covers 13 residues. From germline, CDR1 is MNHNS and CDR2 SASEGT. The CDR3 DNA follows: TGTGCCAGCAGTGATCGGTACCAAGAGACCCTGTACTTC. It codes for CASSDRYQETLYF.

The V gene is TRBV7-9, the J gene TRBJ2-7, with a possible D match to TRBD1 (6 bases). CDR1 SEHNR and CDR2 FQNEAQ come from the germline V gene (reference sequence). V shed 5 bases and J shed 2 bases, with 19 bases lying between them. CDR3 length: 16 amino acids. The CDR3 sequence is CASSPSQGIPTYEQYF. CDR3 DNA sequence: TGTGCCAGCAGCCCATCTCAGGGGATCCCCACCTACGAGCAGTACTTC.

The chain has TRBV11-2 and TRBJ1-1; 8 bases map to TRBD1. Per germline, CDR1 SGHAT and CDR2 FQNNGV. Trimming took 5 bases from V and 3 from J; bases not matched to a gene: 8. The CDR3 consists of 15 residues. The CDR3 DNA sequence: TGTGCCAGCAGCACCGGACAGGGATGGGACACTGAAGCTTTCTTT. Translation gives CASSTGQGWDTEAFF.

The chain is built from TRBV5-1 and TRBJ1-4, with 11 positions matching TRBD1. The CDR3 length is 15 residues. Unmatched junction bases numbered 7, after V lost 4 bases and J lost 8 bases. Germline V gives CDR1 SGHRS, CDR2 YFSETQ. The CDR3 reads CASSRGDRGLEKLFF. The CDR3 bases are TGCGCCAGCAGCCGTGGGGACAGGGGGTTGGAAAAACTGTTTTTT.

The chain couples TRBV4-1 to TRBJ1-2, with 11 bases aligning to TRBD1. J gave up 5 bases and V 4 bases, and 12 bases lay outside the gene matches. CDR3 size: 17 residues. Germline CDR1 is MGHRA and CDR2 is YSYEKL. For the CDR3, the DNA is TGCGCCAGCAGCCCCTCGAGCCCGGGACAGGGGGGATATGGCTACACCTTC. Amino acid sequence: CASSPSSPGQGGYGYTF.

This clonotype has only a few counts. CDR3 sequence: CSAWGGWKTEAFF. The CDR3 region has the DNA TGCAGCGCTTGGGGGGGTTGGAAGACTGAAGCTTTCTTT. The J gene is TRBJ1-1, the V gene TRBV29-1; tentative D call: TRBD1 (5 bases). Trimming removed 7 bases at V and 5 bases at J, with 17 bases between. CDR1 and CDR2 (germline): SQVTM, ANQGSEA. This CDR3 region has 13 residues.

The CDR3 protein is CASSEMLNYGYTF. The CDR3 DNA reads TGCGCCAGCAGTGAAATGTTAAACTATGGCTACACCTTC. The genes are TRBV10-1 and TRBJ1-2; unclear D gene. The V end lost 3 bases, the J end lost 2 bases, and 7 bases lay between the germline ends. CDR1 is WNHNN, CDR2 SYGVQD, per germline (reference sequence). The CDR3 totals 13 residues.

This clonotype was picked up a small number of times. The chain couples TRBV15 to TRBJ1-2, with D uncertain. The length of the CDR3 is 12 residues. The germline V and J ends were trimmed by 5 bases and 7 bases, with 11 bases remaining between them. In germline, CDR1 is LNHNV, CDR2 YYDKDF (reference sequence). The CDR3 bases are TGTGCCACCAGCGAACCGGAGAGTGGCTACACCTTC. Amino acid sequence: CATSEPESGYTF.

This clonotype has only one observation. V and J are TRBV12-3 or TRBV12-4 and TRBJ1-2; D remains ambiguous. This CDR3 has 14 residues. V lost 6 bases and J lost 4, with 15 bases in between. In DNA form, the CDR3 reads TGTGCCAGCAGGTTGGACGGGGTTTCCTATGGCTACACCTTC. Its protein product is CASRLDGVSYGYTF.

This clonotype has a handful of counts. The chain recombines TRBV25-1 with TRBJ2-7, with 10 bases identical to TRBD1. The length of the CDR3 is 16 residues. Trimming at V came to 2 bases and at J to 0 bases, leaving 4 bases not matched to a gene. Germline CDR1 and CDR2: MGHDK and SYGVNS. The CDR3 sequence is CASSELGQGSSYEQYF. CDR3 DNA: TGTGCCAGCAGTGAACTGGGACAGGGGAGCTCCTACGAGCAGTACTTC.

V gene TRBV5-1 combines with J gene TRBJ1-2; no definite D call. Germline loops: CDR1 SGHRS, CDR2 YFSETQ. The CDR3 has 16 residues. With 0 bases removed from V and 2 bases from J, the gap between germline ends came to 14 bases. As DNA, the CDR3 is TGCGCCAGCAGCTTGGGTGCCGGGATGTCCAACTATGGCTACACCTTC. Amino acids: CASSLGAGMSNYGYTF.

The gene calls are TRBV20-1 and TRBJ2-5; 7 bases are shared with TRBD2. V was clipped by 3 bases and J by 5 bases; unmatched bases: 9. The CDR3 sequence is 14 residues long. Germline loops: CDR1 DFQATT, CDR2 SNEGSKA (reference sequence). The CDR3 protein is CSASLGGRGETQYF. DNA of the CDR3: TGCAGTGCTAGTTTGGGAGGGAGAGGGGAGACCCAGTACTTC.